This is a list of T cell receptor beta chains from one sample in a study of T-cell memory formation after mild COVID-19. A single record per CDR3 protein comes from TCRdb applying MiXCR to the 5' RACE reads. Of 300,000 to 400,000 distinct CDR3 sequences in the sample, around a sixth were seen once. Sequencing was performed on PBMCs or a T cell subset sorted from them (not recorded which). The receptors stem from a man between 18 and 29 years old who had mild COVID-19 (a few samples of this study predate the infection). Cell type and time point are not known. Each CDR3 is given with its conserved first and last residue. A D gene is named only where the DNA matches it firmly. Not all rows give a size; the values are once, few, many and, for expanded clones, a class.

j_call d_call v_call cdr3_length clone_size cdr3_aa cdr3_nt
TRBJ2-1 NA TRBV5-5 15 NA CASSFGGDSRNEQFF TGTGCCAGCAGCTTTGGCGGCGATTCGAGGAATGAGCAGTTCTTC
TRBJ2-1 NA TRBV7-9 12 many CASTWDNNEQFF TGTGCCAGCACCTGGGACAACAATGAGCAGTTCTTC
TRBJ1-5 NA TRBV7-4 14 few CASSSLDSNQPQHF TGTGCCAGCAGCTCCCTCGATAGCAATCAGCCCCAGCATTTT
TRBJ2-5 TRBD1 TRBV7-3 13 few CASSSGQGRAQYF TGTGCCAGCAGCTCCGGACAGGGGAGGGCCCAGTACTTC
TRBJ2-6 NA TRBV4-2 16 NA CASSQVSSTGANVLTF TGTGCCAGCAGCCAAGTCAGCTCTACTGGGGCCAACGTCCTGACTTTC
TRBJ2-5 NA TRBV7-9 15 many CASSLPIMYQETQYF TGTGCCAGCAGCTTACCGATCATGTACCAAGAGACCCAGTACTTC
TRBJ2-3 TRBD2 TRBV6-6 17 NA CASSYSSGGGPTDTQYF TGTGCCAGCAGTTACTCGAGCGGGGGAGGCCCCACAGATACGCAGTATTTT
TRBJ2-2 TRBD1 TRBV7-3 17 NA CASSSDHRGWITGELFF TGTGCCAGCAGCTCCGACCACAGGGGGTGGATCACCGGGGAGCTGTTTTTT
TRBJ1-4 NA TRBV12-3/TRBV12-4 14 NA CASGAGHVNEKLFF TGTGCCAGCGGGGCGGGACACGTTAATGAAAAACTGTTTTTT
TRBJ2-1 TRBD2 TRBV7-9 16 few CASSRSGASSYNEQFF TGTGCCAGCAGCCGAAGCGGGGCGAGCTCCTACAATGAGCAGTTCTTC